A selection of T cell receptor beta chains follows, all from one sample in a study of cytomegalovirus exposure and HLA in healthy donors. The table came from immunoSEQ multiplex PCR; TCRdb's copy has only in-frame clones and leaves some out. The table records tens of thousands of clones, approximately 71% of them present only once. Sequenced sample: PBMCs. The receptors were sampled from a man aged 35-49 years in good health and CMV-seropositive. CDR3s include the opening cysteine and the closing phenylalanine or tryptophan. The D gene is left open where the match is weak. Clone size, where shown, is once, few, many, or a class for clones that have expanded.

v_call	clone_size	j_call	d_call	cdr3_nt	cdr3_aa
TRBV18	.	TRBJ1-2	.	TGTGCCAGCTCACCAAACCAGGATAACTATGGCTACACCTTC	CASSPNQDNYGYTF
TRBV14	.	TRBJ1-1	.	TGTGCCAGCAGCGAGAGGAACACTGAAGCTTTCTTT	CASSERNTEAFF
TRBV9	.	TRBJ2-2	TRBD1	TGTGCCAGCAGCCCGGGGACAGCGAACACCGGGGAGCTGTTTTTT	CASSPGTANTGELFF
TRBV6-6	.	TRBJ2-7	.	TGTGCCAGCAGTCCATCTCAGGGGTTCGAGCAGTACTTC	CASSPSQGFEQYF
TRBV7-2	.	TRBJ2-7	.	TGTGCCAGCAGCTCCCTAGCCCCTGGGGAGCAGTACTTC	CASSSLAPGEQYF
TRBV30	.	TRBJ2-5	.	TGTGCCTGGAGTGTACAGGGTCAAGAGACCCAGTACTTC	CAWSVQGQETQYF
TRBV4-2	once	TRBJ2-3	.	TGTGCCAGCAGCCCCAACGGGGGAAGCACAGATACGCAGTATTTT	CASSPNGGSTDTQYF
TRBV6-5	few	TRBJ1-4	TRBD1	TGTGCCAGCAGCCGGACAGGGGGCAAAAGCGAAAAACTGTTTTTT	CASSRTGGKSEKLFF
TRBV11-2	.	TRBJ2-7	TRBD1	TGTGCCAGCAGCTTAGCACAGGGGGCCCACGAGCAGTACTTC	CASSLAQGAHEQYF
TRBV27	.	TRBJ1-5	.	TGTGCCAGCAGCTCCTACAGTCATTCAGGCAATCAGCCCCAGCATTTT	CASSSYSHSGNQPQHF
TRBV25-1	.	TRBJ2-5	TRBD1	TGTGCCAGCAGTGAAGGACAGGGGGTTGGGGAGACCCAGTACTTC	CASSEGQGVGETQYF
TRBV9	.	TRBJ1-1	TRBD1	TGTGCCAGCAGCGTCTCCGGGACAGGGGAAGCTTTCTTT	CASSVSGTGEAFF
TRBV7-6	.	TRBJ2-7	.	TGTGCCAGCAGCTTTAGTAGTTCCTACGAGCAGTACTTC	CASSFSSSYEQYF
TRBV5-4	.	TRBJ1-4	.	TGTGCCAGCAGCTTGGCCGCCGGGACGGAGGGGGAAAAACTGTTTTTT	CASSLAAGTEGEKLFF
TRBV5-1	.	TRBJ2-5	.	TGCGCCAGCAGCCAGCGGGTGCCTTCCCTTGGAGTGGAGACCCAGTACTTC	CASSQRVPSLGVETQYF
TRBV4-2	.	TRBJ2-7	.	TGTGCCAGCAGCCAAGATCCGGGGGAGAGCTACGAGCAGTACTTC	CASSQDPGESYEQYF
TRBV5-1	few	TRBJ1-1	TRBD1	TGCGCCAGCCGGGGACAGGTGAACACTGAAGCTTTCTTT	CASRGQVNTEAFF
TRBV5-6	.	TRBJ1-2	TRBD1	TGTGCCAGCAGTTTTATCGGGACAGGTGAGGGACCAAACTATGGCTACACCTTC	CASSFIGTGEGPNYGYTF
TRBV5-5	once	TRBJ1-1	TRBD1	TGTGCCAGCAGCCCCGGACAGGGTGGCGCTGAAGCTTTCTTT	CASSPGQGGAEAFF
TRBV27	.	TRBJ2-1	.	TGTGCCAGCAGATCCGGGGTATACAATGAGCAGTTCTTC	CASRSGVYNEQFF
TRBV15	.	TRBJ2-7	.	TGTGCCACCAGCAGAGATCGGACTTCCTACGAGCAGTACTTC	CATSRDRTSYEQYF
TRBV5-1	few	TRBJ1-1	.	TGCGCCAGCAGCGGAGAGACAGGCGAGAACACTGAAGCTTTCTTT	CASSGETGENTEAFF
TRBV5-1	.	TRBJ1-5	.	TGCGCCAGCAGTCCAGGGGCGTATAGCAATCAGCCCCAGCATTTT	CASSPGAYSNQPQHF
TRBV7-2	.	TRBJ2-3	TRBD2	TGTGCCAGCAGCTTAGCTCCGGGGGGGCTGAAAGATACGCAGTATTTT	CASSLAPGGLKDTQYF
TRBV18	.	TRBJ2-7	.	TGTGCCAGCTCACCCAGCGAGTCCTCTGGGGAGCAGTACTTC	CASSPSESSGEQYF
TRBV2	once	TRBJ2-1	TRBD2	TGTGCCAGTCTAGCGGGGAGCTCCTACAATGAGCAGTTCTTC	CASLAGSSYNEQFF
TRBV5-8	.	TRBJ1-1	.	TGTGCCAGCAGCTTGGACGGGATGGGAGGGGCTGAAGCTTTCTTT	CASSLDGMGGAEAFF
TRBV18	.	TRBJ2-3	.	TGTGCCAGCTCACCAGATACAACCACGCAGTATTTT	CASSPDTTTQYF
TRBV6-1	.	TRBJ2-5	TRBD2	TGTGCCAGCAGTGAAGCAGCGGGGGGGCAAGAGACCCAGTACTTC	CASSEAAGGQETQYF
TRBV2	once	TRBJ1-1	TRBD1	TGTGCCAGCAGTGACAGGGGGCTGGGAGCTTTCTTT	CASSDRGLGAFF
TRBV5-1	.	TRBJ1-1	.	TGCGCCAGCAGCTTGTCAGGCGGGTACACTGAAGCTTTCTTT	CASSLSGGYTEAFF
TRBV5-1	.	TRBJ2-3	.	TGCGCCAGCAGCTTGGGGGCACTTAGCACAGATACGCAGTATTTT	CASSLGALSTDTQYF
TRBV7-6	.	TRBJ2-7	.	TGTGCCAGCAGCTTAGGCCCAGGAGGCACCCAATACGAGCAGTACTTC	CASSLGPGGTQYEQYF
TRBV18	.	TRBJ1-6	.	TGTGCCAGCTCGCTCGCAGGGACTGGGATAAATTCACCCCTCCACTTT	CASSLAGTGINSPLHF
TRBV5-8	.	TRBJ2-1	.	TGTGCCAGCATCCTCGCGCTGAGCTCCTACAATGAGCAGTTCTTC	CASILALSSYNEQFF
TRBV7-8	few	TRBJ1-4	.	TGTGCCAGTAAGCCGTTAACTAATGAAAAACTGTTTTTT	CASKPLTNEKLFF
TRBV27	few	TRBJ2-7	TRBD2	TGTGCCAGCAGTTCTGGGGGGGACTCCTACGAGCAGTACTTC	CASSSGGDSYEQYF
TRBV2	few	TRBJ1-1	.	TGTGCCAGCAGTTTGGGCAGGTCGGTCACTGAAGCTTTCTTT	CASSLGRSVTEAFF
TRBV4-1	.	TRBJ2-7	TRBD2	TGCGCCAGCAGCCAAGGGGAATATCTAGCGGGGGACCCCTACGAGCAGTACTTC	CASSQGEYLAGDPYEQYF
TRBV5-6	.	TRBJ1-1	.	TGTGCCAGCAGCTCAGCGGGACGATTGAACACTGAAGCTTTCTTT	CASSSAGRLNTEAFF
TRBV29-1	.	TRBJ2-3	TRBD2	TGCAGCGCTGAAACTAGCGGGGGCGGGGATACGCAGTATTTT	CSAETSGGGDTQYF
TRBV5-4	few	TRBJ2-5	TRBD2	TGTGCCAGCAGCTCCGTTGGACTAGCGGGCGAGACCCAGTACTTC	CASSSVGLAGETQYF
TRBV4-1	few	TRBJ1-1	TRBD1	TGCGCCAGCAGCCATCCCACAGGGGCCGTGACTGAAGCTTTCTTT	CASSHPTGAVTEAFF
TRBV18	.	TRBJ2-5	TRBD2	TGTGCCAGCTCCCCCGCCTCCGCGGGGGTAGAGACCCAGTACTTC	CASSPASAGVETQYF
TRBV2	.	TRBJ1-1	TRBD1	TGTGCCAGCAACACGTACGACAGGGGGGGCACTGAAGCTTTCTTT	CASNTYDRGGTEAFF
TRBV15	.	TRBJ2-7	TRBD1	TGTGCCACACGGAAAACAGGGGTAGACTACGAGCAGTACTTC	CATRKTGVDYEQYF
TRBV30	once	TRBJ1-4	TRBD1	TGTGCCTGGAGTGACCTCAAGACAGGGGTGGACGAAAAACTGTTTTTT	CAWSDLKTGVDEKLFF
TRBV11-1	.	TRBJ1-1	.	TGTGCCAGCAGCTTTACAGTGAACACTGAAGCTTTCTTT	CASSFTVNTEAFF
TRBV7-2	.	TRBJ2-5	TRBD1	TGTGCCAGCAGCCTGACAGGGCAGCAAGAGACCCAGTACTTC	CASSLTGQQETQYF
TRBV30	.	TRBJ1-5	.	TGTGCCTGGAGTGTAACACTTAGCAATCAGCCCCGGCATTTT	CAWSVTLSNQPRHF
TRBV6-4	.	TRBJ2-1	TRBD1	TGTGCCAGCAGTCCGACGGGACAGGACGATTTTTACAATGAGCAGTTCTTC	CASSPTGQDDFYNEQFF
TRBV18	once	TRBJ1-1	TRBD1	TGTGCCAGCTCACCACAGGGGGCGCGGACTGAAGCTTTCTTT	CASSPQGARTEAFF
TRBV6-5	.	TRBJ1-2	TRBD1	TGTGCCAGCAGTTACAAGGGGGCTGGCTACACCTTC	CASSYKGAGYTF
TRBV29-1	.	TRBJ2-1	.	TGCAGCGTTGTTACAGGGTACAATGAGCAGTTCTTC	CSVVTGYNEQFF
TRBV7-6	once	TRBJ2-2	.	TGTGCCAGCAGCCCCGAGGCCGGGGAGCTGTTTTTT	CASSPEAGELFF
TRBV10-3	.	TRBJ2-2	.	TGTGCCACACGGGGTAACACCGGGGAGCTGTTTTTT	CATRGNTGELFF
TRBV7-9	once	TRBJ1-1	.	TGTGCCAGCAGCTTTTTAACAGGCAACACTGAAGCTTTCTTT	CASSFLTGNTEAFF
TRBV30	.	TRBJ2-7	TRBD1	TGTGCCTCGCAATACCGCGGGGGGACAGGGGGCTTCTGGCAGTACTTC	CASQYRGGTGGFWQYF
TRBV2	.	TRBJ2-3	.	TGTGCCAGCAGTGAAAAGAGATATACGCAGTATTTT	CASSEKRYTQYF